These 27 T cell receptor beta chains share one sample of origin, sequenced in a study of post-analysis software for immune sequencing data. Libraries were made from TCR beta cDNA, and they carried unique molecular identifiers. TCRdb reanalysed the PCR reads using MiXCR and keeps one entry per CDR3 protein. The sample consists of fewer than 550,000 distinct CDR3 sequences, less than 40% of them appearing once. The antigens for these receptors are not known. Findings and caveats of the study: Five or six TRBV segments appeared more often in patients than in controls, and TRBV5-6, TRBV5-1 and TRBV20-1 were among these.

Sequences were obtained from blood. All receptors come from a girl aged 2-17 years with multiple sclerosis.

The sample holds one count of this clonotype. This is likely a read error, given that the CDR3 carries no conserved phenylalanine or tryptophan at its end. The rearrangement links TRBV11-3 to TRBJ2-5; 8 bases align to TRBD2. V lost 1 base to trimming and J lost 4 bases; unmatched junction nucleotides: 5. This CDR3 is 15 amino acids long. Germline CDR1 is SGHNT and CDR2 is YENEEA. The CDR3 protein is CASSLGTSIGETQYV. The DNA for the CDR3 is TGTGCCAGCAGCTTAGGGACTAGCATTGGAGAGACCCAGTACGTC.

This clonotype occurred a few times. This rearrangement joins TRBV7-2 to TRBJ2-3, with D tentatively TRBD2 (5 bases). This CDR3 region has 16 residues. V lost 1 base and J 1 base, leaving 12 bases between the germline ends. CDR1 is SGHTA, CDR2 FQGNSA, per germline. The CDR3 reads CASSLGGSARTDTQYF. Here the CDR3 DNA reads TGTGCCAGCAGCTTAGGTGGTAGCGCTCGCACAGATACGCAGTATTTT.

The chain combines TRBV20-1 with TRBJ2-4; tentative D call: TRBD1 (6 bases). The DNA end is a closer match to TRBJ2-7, so the J assignment may be wrong. The CDR3 sequence is 14 residues long. Germline values: CDR1 DFQATT, CDR2 SNEGSKA (reference sequence). For the CDR3, the DNA is TGCAGTGCTAGAGATGAATGGACAGTAGCCGAGCAGTACTTC. It encodes CSARDEWTVAEQYF.

The V and J genes are TRBV6-5 and TRBJ2-3, with a weak D call TRBD1 (6 bases). This CDR3 comprises 15 residues. The V and J ends lost 1 base and 0 bases respectively, with 8 bases between them. Germline V lookup: CDR1 MNHEY, CDR2 SVGAGI. This CDR3 is CASSYFGQSTDTQYF. CDR3 in DNA: TGTGCCAGCAGTTACTTCGGACAGAGCACAGATACGCAGTATTTT.

The rearrangement joins TRBV4-2 to TRBJ2-3; D may be TRBD2 (5 bases). This CDR3 has 16 residues. The germline V gene has CDR1 LGHNA and CDR2 YNFKEQ. The ends were cut back, 0 bases at V and 2 bases at J, with 12 bases in the middle. The CDR3 DNA reads TGTGCCAGCAGCCAAGATAGGGCTAGCTTCACAGATACGCAGTATTTT. This gives the protein CASSQDRASFTDTQYF.

This chain connects TRBV6-1 to TRBJ2-5; D is possibly TRBD1 (5 bases). V lost 6 bases and J 0 bases, leaving 11 bases between the germline ends. CDR3 length: 14 amino acids. Germline-derived CDR1 and CDR2 are MNHNS and SASEGT. This CDR3 reads CASRTAAYQETQYF. DNA of the CDR3: TGTGCCAGCAGGACAGCAGCTTACCAAGAGACCCAGTACTTC.

This clonotype has more than one count but fewer than ten. This rearrangement joins TRBV5-1 to TRBJ2-7; tentatively, D is TRBD1 or TRBD2 (5 bases each). Trimming stripped 0 bases from V and 0 bases from J, with 10 bases between. The CDR3 totals 15 residues. Germline loops: CDR1 SGHRS, CDR2 YFSETQ. CDR3 in DNA: TGCGCCAGCAGCTTGGCCCAGGGACCCTCCTACGAGCAGTACTTC. Translating gives CASSLAQGPSYEQYF.

This chain joins TRBV28 and TRBJ2-7; no clear D gene. This CDR3 has 16 amino acids. V was trimmed by 1 base and J by 0 bases, leaving 13 bases between them. Germline V gene sequence: CDR1 MDHEN, CDR2 SYDVKM. The CDR3 here is CASSLSGRWHSYEQYF. The CDR3, as DNA: TGTGCCAGCAGTTTATCCGGACGGTGGCACTCCTACGAGCAGTACTTC.

This clonotype appeared a few times. The gene calls are TRBV6-1 and TRBJ1-5; unclear D gene. Between the trimmed V and J ends, which lost 3 bases and 2 bases, there was a span of 8 bases. Germline CDR1 MNHNS, CDR2 SASEGT. CDR3 length: 14 residues. The CDR3: CASSDIGGNQPQHF. In DNA form, the CDR3 reads TGTGCCAGCAGTGATATTGGAGGCAATCAGCCCCAGCATTTT.

This clonotype was seen once. This may come from a read error, since a much larger clone is one base off. This sequence joins TRBV28 and TRBJ2-5; a weak D match, TRBD2 (6 bases). CDR3 length equals 15 residues. Germline V lookup: CDR1 MDHEN, CDR2 SYDVKM. V lost 3 bases and J lost 11, with 22 bases in between. CDR3 bases: TGTGCCAGCAGTTTCGGGGGACTGGGCTATTATGAGCAGTACTTC. It encodes CASSFGGLGYYEQYF.

This clonotype was found a few times. The chain combines TRBV6-5 with TRBJ2-1; D might be TRBD2 (5 bases). CDR1 MNHEY and CDR2 SVGAGI come from the germline V gene. V dropped 7 bases and J dropped 5 bases, with 9 bases sitting between them. The CDR3 has 12 residues. The CDR3: CASTSLDNEQFF. For the CDR3, the DNA is TGTGCCAGCACCTCACTAGACAATGAGCAGTTCTTC.

The rearrangement joins TRBV5-1 to TRBJ1-1; no definite D call. CDR1 SGHRS and CDR2 YFSETQ come from the germline V gene. This CDR3 contains 12 residues. Trimming removed 4 bases from V and 8 bases from J, with 12 bases in between. CDR3 residues: CASSTKGREAFF. DNA of the CDR3: TGCGCCAGCAGCACGAAAGGGAGGGAAGCTTTCTTT.

The V and J genes are TRBV6-6 and TRBJ2-3, with 9 bases fitting TRBD2. The V and J ends lost 0 bases and 4 bases, in that order; junction bases with no gene match: 8. Germline V gives CDR1 MNHNY, CDR2 SVGAGI (reference sequence). The CDR3 sequence is 17 residues long. The CDR3 sequence is CASSYSNPAGGADTQYF. The CDR3, as DNA: TGTGCCAGCAGTTACTCGAACCCAGCGGGGGGAGCAGATACGCAGTATTTT.

The rearrangement uses TRBV4-1 and TRBJ2-3; D perhaps matches TRBD1 (6 bases). V dropped 0 bases and J dropped 5 bases, with 24 bases sitting between them. Germline CDR1 and CDR2: MGHRA and YSYEKL. This CDR3 comprises 19 residues. The CDR3: CASSQDLLENSEGGDTQYF. The CDR3 DNA reads TGCGCCAGCAGCCAAGACCTCTTAGAGAATAGCGAAGGGGGAGATACGCAGTATTTT.

Only a few counts were recorded for this clonotype. This chain uses TRBV4-1 with TRBJ2-5; D may match TRBD1 or TRBD2 (5 bases each). Trimming removed 1 base from V and 5 bases from J, with 17 bases in between. Germline V CDR1 and CDR2: MGHRA, YSYEKL. The CDR3 runs 16 residues. CDR3 coding DNA: TGCGCCAGCAGCCAAGGGGAGACAGCCTGGGGGGAGACCCAGTACTTC. Translating it yields CASSQGETAWGETQYF.

V usage is TRBV5-1 and J usage is TRBJ2-7, with D tentatively TRBD2 (6 bases). Germline V gene lookup returns CDR1 SGHRS and CDR2 YFSETQ. This CDR3 contains 13 residues. V gave up 0 bases and J gave up 6 bases, with 10 bases separating them. In DNA, the CDR3 is TGCGCCAGCAGCTTGGATCAGGGAGGCGAGCAGTACTTC. Its protein is CASSLDQGGEQYF. The complete variable domain, with remaining parts taken from reference TRBV5-1 and TRBJ2-7, reads KAGVTQTPRYLIKTRGQQVTLSCSPISGHRSVSWYQQTPGQGLQFLFEYFSETQRNKGNFPGRFSGRQFSNSRSEMNVSTLELGDSALYLCASSLDQGGEQYFGPGTRLTVT.

This sequence joins TRBV18 and TRBJ2-7; D gene ambiguous. The ends were cut back, 6 bases at V and 0 bases at J, with 9 bases in the middle. Germline CDR1 KGHSH, CDR2 LQKENI. The CDR3 is 13 amino acids. The chain's CDR3 is CASSRPNSYEQYF. The CDR3 DNA reads TGTGCCAGCTCCCGACCCAACTCCTACGAGCAGTACTTC.

The chain uses TRBV18 and TRBJ2-6, with D maybe TRBD1 (6 bases). Germline loops: CDR1 KGHSH, CDR2 LQKENI. The ends were cut back, 2 bases at V and 0 bases at J, with 11 bases in the middle. This CDR3 contains 17 residues. The CDR3 DNA is TGTGCCAGCTCACCAGGGACATGGTTCTCTGGGGCCAACGTCCTGACTTTC. Residues: CASSPGTWFSGANVLTF.

V usage is TRBV12-3 or TRBV12-4 and J usage is TRBJ2-1; tentative D call: TRBD2 (5 bases). There are 15 residues in the CDR3. The V gene lost 6 bases and the J gene lost 1 base, with 13 bases spanning the gap. CDR3 sequence: CASRAEDLSYNEQFF. The DNA for the CDR3 is TGTGCCAGCAGAGCGGAGGACTTGTCCTACAATGAGCAGTTCTTC.

This clonotype was seen only a few times. One end of the junction does not line up with germline, which may come from a read error. The chain employs TRBV9 and TRBJ2-3, with D hard to call. This CDR3 has 13 residues. Germline loops: CDR1 SGDLS, CDR2 YYNGEE. CDR3 DNA: TGTGCCAGCAGTGTAGGCAGGACAGATACGCAGTATTTT. The encoded protein is CASSVGRTDTQYF.

The genes are TRBV5-1 and TRBJ2-1, with D maybe TRBD1 (6 bases). CDR3 length: 15 amino acids. Germline V lookup: CDR1 SGHRS, CDR2 YFSETQ. V dropped 1 base and J dropped 1 base, with 9 bases sitting between them. Here the CDR3 reads CASSLSQGSYNEQFF. CDR3 DNA: TGCGCCAGCAGCTTGTCGCAGGGGTCCTACAATGAGCAGTTCTTC.

As concerns this clonotype: One end of the junction fails to match germline, which may point to a read error. The chain employs TRBV28 and TRBJ2-3; D is perhaps TRBD2 (5 bases). CDR3 size: 16 residues. CDR1 and CDR2 from the germline V gene are MDHEN and SYDVKM. This CDR3 reads CTSSFKLPSPTDTQYF. In DNA, the CDR3 is TGTACCAGCAGTTTTAAACTACCTAGCCCCACAGATACGCAGTATTTT.

Many counts were recorded for this clonotype. The chain is built from TRBV24-1 and TRBJ2-7; perhaps TRBD2 as D (5 bases). Germline V gene data show CDR1 as KGHDR and CDR2 as SFDVKD. The CDR3 has 13 amino acids. Trimming took 1 base from V and 9 from J, leaving 12 bases between them. The CDR3 here is CATSDFGSRGQYF. As DNA, the CDR3 is TGTGCCACCAGTGATTTTGGCAGCCGGGGGCAGTACTTC.

Comments on this clonotype: One end of the junction varies from germline; a read error may be responsible. The chain links TRBV9 to TRBJ2-3, with 8 bases fitting TRBD2. The CDR3 is made up of 16 amino acids. Germline lookup yields CDR1 SGDLS and CDR2 YYNGEE. This CDR3 reads CASSVESGGLTDAQYF. For the CDR3, the DNA is TGTGCCAGCAGCGTAGAAAGCGGGGGCCTCACAGATGCGCAGTATTTT.

The gene calls are TRBV28 and TRBJ1-2; D is possibly TRBD1 (5 bases). CDR3 length: 14 residues. V gave up 4 bases and J gave up 4 bases, with 13 bases separating them. Germline CDR1 MDHEN, CDR2 SYDVKM. CDR3 protein: CASSSLRGTYGYTF. Here the CDR3 DNA reads TGTGCCAGCAGTTCCCTCCGGGGCACCTATGGCTACACCTTC.

The chain combines TRBV6-5 with TRBJ1-6; no clear D gene. This CDR3 contains 14 residues. Trimming stripped 6 bases from V and 12 bases from J, with 18 bases between. The germline CDR1 and CDR2 sequences are MNHEY and SVGAGI. CDR3 sequence reads: CASRPPPLPGPLHF. CDR3 nucleotides: TGTGCCAGCAGACCACCGCCTCTCCCAGGACCCCTCCACTTT.

A few counts support this clonotype. The chain recombines TRBV4-1 with TRBJ2-7, with 11 bases aligning to TRBD2. The J call may be faulty, since TRBJ2-5 better matches the DNA end. Germline CDR1 MGHRA, CDR2 YSYEKL. CDR3 size: 15 residues. This CDR3 is CASSYSGGAVETQYF. CDR3 sequence (DNA): TGCGCCAGCAGCTATAGCGGGGGGGCCGTGGAGACCCAGTACTTC.